This paragraph covers one T cell receptor (beta chain) sequence. Its antigen is still unknown. After removal of 2 bases from V and 4 bases from J, the junction contained 5 bases not matched to a gene. The CDR3 runs 15 residues. CDR1 SGHDT and CDR2 YYEEEE come from the germline V gene. The data derive from a study of cytomegalovirus exposure and HLA in healthy donors. The PCR employed 60 Vbeta primers together with 13 Jbeta primers. The assay was immunoSEQ multiplex PCR, and TCRdb's table has in-frame clones only and misses some. This sample's table has around 44,000 clones. Notes on the study in general: The classifier reportedly diagnosed cytomegalovirus status with high sensitivity and specificity. Prediction of most subjects' HLA-A and HLA-B alleles by TCR beta sequences was reportedly accurate. Sequencing likely caused a cluster of highly shared sequence variants.

The genes are TRBV5-6 and TRBJ2-3, with 9 bases matching TRBD2. Sequenced input: PBMCs. The TCR sequence derives from a male donor in good health and CMV-seropositive. The CDR3 DNA is TGTGCCAGCAGCTTTGGCGGGGGGGCAGCAGATACGCAGTATTTT. This gives the protein CASSFGGGAADTQYF.